This TCR beta chain was documented in a study of blood T cell repertoires in COVID-19. CDR3 length equals 16 residues. From germline, CDR1 is SEHNR and CDR2 FQNEAQ (reference sequence). The trim removed 3 bases at V and 4 bases at J, leaving 8 bases unmatched. Patients at the Seattle site were enrolled during active infection and followed longitudinally. Using immunoSEQ multiplex PCR, the repertoire was profiled, and TCRdb retains in-frame clones only, with some absent. The sample shows around 250,000 clones, around 86% of them seen only once. The V call is TRBV7-9, the J call TRBJ2-3, with 9 positions matching TRBD1. This clonotype was obtained from a woman of 80 years or more with COVID-19, enrolled during active disease. The sequencing sample was made of peripheral blood. This chain's CDR3 is CASSFVGQGRSDTQYF. The CDR3 region has the DNA TGTGCCAGCAGCTTCGTGGGACAGGGTCGGTCAGATACGCAGTATTTT.